These 13 T cell receptor beta chains were all obtained from the same sample, sequenced in a study of blood T cells in healthy people across ages. A J-beta primer mix and a sample-barcoded 5' primer were used in a second PCR of roughly 7 to 12 cycles. Each CDR3 protein gets one entry after TCRdb re-called the 5' RACE reads with MiXCR. The sample has about 780,000 distinct CDR3 sequences; roughly 25% are singletons. These records were also assigned to another study, of T cells of mothers and their children.

Sequencing used blood. These receptor sequences come from a boy aged 10-17 years in good health.

At least ten counts were recorded for this clonotype. The CDR3 loop is CASSQLWNEQFF. In nucleotides, the CDR3 is TGTGCCAGCAGCCAACTTTGGAATGAGCAGTTCTTC. This rearrangement joins TRBV3-1 to TRBJ2-1, with D unresolved. With 2 bases removed from V and 7 bases from J, the gap between germline ends came to 6 bases. Per germline, CDR1 LGHDT and CDR2 YNNKEL (reference sequence). The CDR3 consists of 12 residues.

This chain uses TRBV10-3 with TRBJ2-1; 10 nucleotides align to TRBD1. The junction had 15 bases not matched to a gene; V was cut back by 4 bases and J by 9 bases. Germline-derived CDR1 and CDR2 are ENHRY and SYGVKD. The CDR3 is 17 residues long. In nucleotides, the CDR3 is TGTGCCATCAGTGTAAACCCCGGGACAGGGGTCGGAAGTGAGCAGTTCTTC. Residues: CAISVNPGTGVGSEQFF.

In this sample, this clonotype turned up a few times. This may come from a read error, since a much larger clone is one base off. This chain links TRBV5-1 with TRBJ2-6; D possibly corresponds to TRBD1 (5 bases). Germline V lookup: CDR1 SGHRS, CDR2 YFSETQ. The CDR3 contains 19 residues. The CDR3, as DNA: TGCGCCAGCAGCTTGGCATTGTTAGGGGCCACCTCTGGGGCCAACGTCCTGGCTTTC. This codes for CASSLALLGATSGANVLAF.

The chain is built from TRBV18 and TRBJ2-5; 8 nucleotides align to TRBD2. The DNA end favors TRBJ2-1, so the J call may be wrong. Germline V CDR1 and CDR2: KGHSH, LQKENI. This CDR3 has 15 residues. In DNA form, the CDR3 reads TGTGCCAGCTCAACGACTAGCGAGATACACAATGAGCAGTTCTTC. Translation: CASSTTSEIHNEQFF.

J is TRBJ1-2 and V is TRBV5-1; D may be TRBD1 (6 bases). Between the trimmed V and J ends, which lost 7 bases and 4 bases, there was a span of 14 bases. Germline assignment: CDR1 SGHRS and CDR2 YFSETQ. The CDR3 has 13 residues. CDR3 bases: TGCGCCAGCGGGTCAACAGGGACCTATGGCTACACCTTC. This gives the protein CASGSTGTYGYTF.

This rearrangement joins TRBV21-1 to TRBJ2-5; the table's D call TRBD1 went unverified against the DNA. TRBV21-1 is described as a pseudogene. The CDR3 runs 14 residues. The CDR3, as DNA: TGTGCCAGCAGCAAGACAGAGATCCAAGAGACCCAGTACTTC. Translation gives CASSKTEIQETQYF.

The rearrangement joins TRBV12-3 or TRBV12-4 to TRBJ1-6; tentatively, D is TRBD1 (5 bases). The CDR3 covers 15 residues. Trimming stripped 5 bases from V and 4 bases from J, with 12 bases between. CDR3 loop: CASSRGTGYNSPLHF. The CDR3 nucleotides are TGTGCCAGCAGTCGGGGGACGGGATATAATTCACCCCTCCACTTT.

About this clonotype: One end of the junction does not line up with germline, which may come from a read error. DNA for the CDR3: TGCGCCATCAGTTCCTCTTTTGGGGTTTTGAACACTGAAGCTTTCTTT. As protein: CAISSSFGVLNTEAFF. V is TRBV10-3 and J is TRBJ1-1; D is unresolved. CDR1 is ENHRY and CDR2 is SYGVKD in the germline V gene. The CDR3 is made up of 16 amino acids.

This clonotype was detected only a few times. The chain combines TRBV3-1 with TRBJ2-1; 9 bases match TRBD2. V shed 3 bases and J 2 bases; nucleotides not matched to a gene: 11. The CDR3 is 18 amino acids. The germline gives CDR1 LGHDT, CDR2 YNNKEL (reference sequence). CDR3 protein: CASSQEAGGPLAYNEQFF. DNA of the CDR3: TGTGCCAGCAGCCAGGAGGCGGGGGGGCCCCTTGCCTACAATGAGCAGTTCTTC.

This sequence joins TRBV5-1 and TRBJ2-1; TRBD1 might be the D (6 bases). This CDR3 comprises 13 residues. Per the germline V gene, CDR1 is SGHRS and CDR2 is YFSETQ. V was trimmed by 4 bases and J by 7 bases, leaving 12 bases between them. CDR3 protein: CASSRDQGNEQFF. As DNA, the CDR3 is TGCGCCAGCAGCCGGGACCAGGGGAATGAGCAGTTCTTC.

This rearrangement joins TRBV11-2 to TRBJ1-1; 9 nucleotides match TRBD1. Germline V lookup: CDR1 SGHAT, CDR2 FQNNGV. Losses at the gene ends were 1 base for V and 5 bases for J; bases not matched to a gene: 5. This CDR3 region has 15 residues. The CDR3 loop is CASSLGGTGSTEAFF. CDR3 nucleotides: TGTGCCAGCAGCTTAGGGGGGACAGGGTCAACTGAAGCTTTCTTT.

This clonotype came up many times. The chain employs TRBV5-1 and TRBJ2-7; the match to TRBD1 covers 10 bases. The CDR3 loop spans 14 amino acids. Losses at the gene ends were 4 bases for V and 5 bases for J; bases not matched to a gene: 6. Germline V gene sequence: CDR1 SGHRS, CDR2 YFSETQ. CDR3 sequence reads: CASSLGQGVDEQYF. CDR3 nucleotide sequence: TGCGCCAGCAGCCTCGGACAGGGGGTAGACGAGCAGTACTTC.

V and J are TRBV5-1 and TRBJ2-5; the D call may be TRBD1 or TRBD2 (5 bases each). This CDR3 has 13 residues. Germline V lookup: CDR1 SGHRS, CDR2 YFSETQ. V gave up 2 bases and J gave up 7 bases, with 12 bases separating them. CDR3 loop: CASSFRGDGTQYF. The CDR3 region has the DNA TGCGCCAGCAGCTTTAGAGGGGATGGGACCCAGTACTTC.